This T cell receptor (beta chain) was observed in a study of sequential checkpoint blockade in melanoma. Study context: Randomization was 1:1 between first-line nivolumab→ipilimumab and ipilimumab→nivolumab. After both sequences, patients received maintenance nivolumab.

V dropped 5 bases and J dropped 13; count of bases not matched to a gene: 6. The germline CDR1 and CDR2 sequences are DFQATT and SNEGSKA (reference sequence). The CDR3 extends over 11 amino acids. Sequenced by immunoSEQ multiplex PCR; TCRdb stores in-frame clones only, minus some. The sample comprises fewer than 20,000 clones, 56% of which are singletons, and 17% rests with the top ten. Treatment of the sample: randomized to nivolumab then ipilimumab (arm A) or the reverse (arm B). Patients had received no earlier DNA-damaging chemotherapy. Sorted cells were live CD3+CD8+, lacking CD19 and CD56, from PBMCs.

The genes are TRBV20-1 and TRBJ2-1; the match to TRBD2 covers 9 bases. Here the sequenced sample was CD8+ T cells sorted from blood (inferred from file names), taken from a patient given nivolumab and ipilimumab in sequence. The origin of this receptor is a human donor with melanoma. As DNA, the CDR3 is TGCAGTGCTTCGAGACTAGCGGAACAGTTCTTC. Residues: CSASRLAEQFF.